The source of this T cell receptor beta chain is a study of T cells after yellow fever vaccination. Study observations and caveats: A secondary response was less intense yet reached its peak sooner, at day 5 versus 15. Clones from primary vaccination mostly reappeared after the booster (around 97% CD4, approximately 91% CD8). Clonotype sharing between CD4 and CD8 compartments was small.

For TCR, cDNA came from 5'RACE template switching, which added a universal primer site and UMIs. One entry per CDR3 protein results from TCRdb running MiXCR on the 5' RACE reads. This table has approximately 300,000 distinct CDR3 sequences, roughly a tenth appearing once. Germline CDR1 is SGHTA and CDR2 is FQGNSA. The CDR3 is made up of 16 amino acids. V was shortened by 3 bases and J by 2 bases, with 13 bases between the two germline ends. In its sample, this clonotype was seen a few times. Its matching antigen is unknown. The clonotype was recovered from a man aged 18 to 35 who received the YFV17D yellow fever vaccine. Specimen: CD4+ T cells sorted from PBMCs, collected 45 days after the yellow fever booster vaccination. This sequence joins TRBV7-2 and TRBJ2-2, with a weak D call TRBD2 (5 bases). The CDR3 DNA reads as TGTGCCAGCAGCTTCGGGGTACAGCTCAACACCGGGGAGCTGTTTTTT. This gives the protein CASSFGVQLNTGELFF.